These 3 T cell receptor beta chains originate from one sample sequenced in a study of cytomegalovirus exposure and HLA in healthy donors. PCR amplification relied on 60 Vbeta primers (plus 13 Jbeta primers). Measured with immunoSEQ multiplex PCR; TCRdb has only the in-frame clones, and not every one. The sample shows 85,000 to 95,000 clones, less than 8% of them seen only once. The sequencing input was PBMCs. The origin of the receptors is a man aged 50 to 60 in good health and CMV-seronegative.

There are a few counts of this clone. This chain links TRBV14 with TRBJ2-1, with TRBD2 identical over 8 bases. The ends lost 2 bases at V and 8 bases at J; junction bases unmatched: 17. CDR3 length: 18 amino acids. Per the germline V gene, CDR1 is SGHDN and CDR2 is FVKESK. The CDR3 loop is CASSQTPDFSGVGDEQFF. The CDR3 DNA follows: TGTGCCAGCAGCCAAACCCCGGATTTTAGCGGGGTTGGAGATGAGCAGTTCTTC.

This clone was counted a few times. The V call is TRBV7-8, the J call TRBJ1-1, with TRBD1 matching over 8 bases. CDR3 length: 14 amino acids. The germline gives CDR1 SGHVS, CDR2 FQNEAQ. Losses at the gene ends were 6 bases for V and 4 bases for J; bases not matched to a gene: 7. CDR3 nucleotide sequence: TGTGCCAGCAGTCACACAGGGGGACGCACTGAAGCTTTCTTT. It yields the protein CASSHTGGRTEAFF.

This clone was seen more than once but under ten times. J is TRBJ2-5 and V is TRBV5-1; TRBD2 agrees at 9 bases. This CDR3 is built from 17 residues. Germline trimming cut 6 bases from V and 4 bases from J; bases unmatched to any gene: 16. Germline V lookup: CDR1 SGHRS, CDR2 YFSETQ. DNA for the CDR3: TGCGCCAGCACCTTCCAGGCGGGGGGGCTTCGGGGAGAGACCCAGTACTTC. It specifies CASTFQAGGLRGETQYF.